This is a list of T cell receptor beta chains from one sample in a study of beta chain features in type 1 diabetes. TCRdb's copy holds only in-frame clones and misses some; the assay was immunoSEQ multiplex PCR. The profile shows about 700,000 clones, roughly an eighth of them singletons. Material for sequencing was naive CD4+ T cells from blood. These receptors originate from a man aged 18 to 30 with type 1 diabetes. Each CDR3 is given with its conserved first and last residue. The D gene is left open where the match is weak. For some rows the clone size is stated as once, few or many, or as a class when expanded; others skip it.

j_call v_call clone_size d_call cdr3_nt cdr3_aa
TRBJ2-1 TRBV6-5 NA NA TGTGCCAGCAGTTACTACAGTGGGGCAATTGACAATGAGCAGTTCTTC CASSYYSGAIDNEQFF
TRBJ2-3 TRBV6-1 few NA TGTGCCAGCAGTGCAACGCAGTCTAGCACAGATACGCAGTATTTT CASSATQSSTDTQYF
TRBJ1-6 TRBV28 NA TRBD1 TGTGCCAGCAGTTCCCCGGGACAGTCCTATAATTCACCCCTCCACTTT CASSSPGQSYNSPLHF
TRBJ2-1 TRBV5-4 once NA TGTGCCAGCAGCTTGGATCGGCACAATGAGCAGTTCTTC CASSLDRHNEQFF
TRBJ2-4 TRBV5-1 NA NA TGCGCCAGCAGCTTGTACGGCACCGAGCCCAAAAACATTCAGTACTTC CASSLYGTEPKNIQYF
TRBJ2-2 TRBV30 NA TRBD1 TGTGCCTGCGGGACAGGGGGTTCCGGGGAGCTGTTTTTT CACGTGGSGELFF
TRBJ1-4 TRBV18 few NA TGTGCCAGCTCACTACGACAACGAACTAATGAAAAACTGTTTTTT CASSLRQRTNEKLFF
TRBJ1-1 TRBV28 NA NA TGTGCCAGCATGGAAGGAGGGGAGGCGAACACTGAAGCTTTCTTT CASMEGGEANTEAFF
TRBJ2-7 TRBV9 NA TRBD1 TGTGCCAGCAGCGACAGGGACAGGGTCGCGGGGGAGCAGTACTTC CASSDRDRVAGEQYF
TRBJ1-5 TRBV5-1 few NA TGCGCCAGCTCCCCGGGCGATAGCAATCAGCCCCAGCATTTT CASSPGDSNQPQHF
TRBJ2-3 TRBV4-1 few TRBD2 TGCGCCAGCAGCCAAGCGGGGACTAGCGGGGGTGCAGATACGCAGTATTTT CASSQAGTSGGADTQYF
TRBJ1-1 TRBV5-1 NA NA TGCGCCAGCAGCTTGGCAGGGGAGACTGAAGCTTTCTTT CASSLAGETEAFF
TRBJ2-2 TRBV10-1 few TRBD1 TGCGCCAGCAGTACCGCTTCGGGACAGGGGCTTAACACCGGGGAGCTGTTTTTT CASSTASGQGLNTGELFF
TRBJ2-1 TRBV13 NA TRBD2 TGTGCCAGCAGCTTAGGTGCTAGCGGCTACAATGAGCAGTTCTTC CASSLGASGYNEQFF
TRBJ1-2 TRBV6-6 NA NA TGTGCCAGCACTACGCTGAACTATGGCTACACCTTC CASTTLNYGYTF
TRBJ2-2 TRBV2 few NA TGTGCCAGCACACGACCGCCGGGGGAGCTGTTTTTT CASTRPPGELFF
TRBJ2-2 TRBV9 NA NA TGTGCCAGCAGCGTTCAGGGTACCGGGGAGCTGTTTTTT CASSVQGTGELFF
TRBJ2-7 TRBV27 few NA TGTGCCAGCAGAGGGGACATGAGGGGCTACGAGCAGTACTTC CASRGDMRGYEQYF
TRBJ2-7 TRBV9 few NA TGTGCCAGCAGCGTAGGTAGCGTTCAGTACGAGCAGTACTTC CASSVGSVQYEQYF
TRBJ2-1 TRBV18 few NA TGTGCCAGCTCACCCGGGACGGACAATGAGCAGTTCTTC CASSPGTDNEQFF
TRBJ2-1 TRBV30 few TRBD2 TGTGCCTGGAGCCTCGGGGGGTATGAGCAGTTCTTC CAWSLGGYEQFF
TRBJ2-3 TRBV28 NA NA TGTGCCAGCAGTTCCGTCCCAGGCACAGATACGCAGTATTTT CASSSVPGTDTQYF
TRBJ1-1 TRBV6-5 NA TRBD1 TGTGCCAGCATACAGGGGGCCTACACTGAAGCTTTCTTT CASIQGAYTEAFF
TRBJ2-2 TRBV5-1 NA NA TGCGCCAGCAGCTCGATCCCCGATACCGGGGAGCTGTTTTTT CASSSIPDTGELFF
TRBJ2-1 TRBV6-1 NA TRBD2 TGTGCCAGCAGTGCGGGGACTAATCTCTCGCAGTTCTTC CASSAGTNLSQFF
TRBJ2-7 TRBV13 many TRBD1 TGTGCCAGCAACCGACAGGGTTACGGCTACGAGCAGTACTTC CASNRQGYGYEQYF
TRBJ2-1 TRBV18 NA TRBD1 TGTGCCAGCTCACCCCGGGACAGGCCCTACAATGAGCAGTTCTTC CASSPRDRPYNEQFF
TRBJ1-3 TRBV19 NA NA TGTGCCAGTACCGCGGGGATTCCCGGAAACACCATATATTTT CASTAGIPGNTIYF
TRBJ1-2 TRBV2 NA NA TGTGCCAGCAGTGAAGGGGGAAACTATGGCTACACCTTC CASSEGGNYGYTF
TRBJ1-1 TRBV11-3 NA TRBD1 TGTGCCAGCAGCTTGGAGGGACAGGTAGAAAACACTGAAGCTTTCTTT CASSLEGQVENTEAFF
TRBJ2-7 TRBV4-1 NA NA TGCGCCAGCAGCCCCTTGAAGACAGGTACCTACGAGCAGTACTTC CASSPLKTGTYEQYF
TRBJ1-2 TRBV18 few NA TGTGCCAGCTCACCGAACAGCCACGATGGCTACACCTTC CASSPNSHDGYTF
TRBJ2-3 TRBV6-5 NA NA TGTGCCAGCAGTTACTCGGGGCCAGGGGTGGCAGATACGCAGTATTTT CASSYSGPGVADTQYF
TRBJ2-7 TRBV18 few NA TGTGCCAGCTCACCACCGGCCACAGGCGGCGAGCAGTACTTC CASSPPATGGEQYF
TRBJ2-7 TRBV19 few TRBD1 TGTGCCAGTAGTCCCCCCGGGACAGGGGCGGGCGGCGAGCAGTACTTC CASSPPGTGAGGEQYF
TRBJ2-6 TRBV10-1 few NA TGCGCCAGCAGTGACTCCGCCACTGGGGCCAACGTCCTGACTTTC CASSDSATGANVLTF
TRBJ1-1 TRBV29-1 few TRBD1 TGCAGCGCCGGACGGACAGGGCGGGGCACTGAAGCTTTCTTT CSAGRTGRGTEAFF
TRBJ1-5 TRBV2 NA NA TGTGCCAGCAGTGAAGCGCAGAGACAGAACAATCAGCCCCAGCATTTT CASSEAQRQNNQPQHF
TRBJ1-1 TRBV5-1 few NA TGCGCCAGCAGCTTCGGACAGCTGAACACTGAAGCTTTCTTT CASSFGQLNTEAFF
TRBJ2-7 TRBV19 few NA TGTGCCAGTACCAGGGACGGCTCCTACGAGCAGTACTTC CASTRDGSYEQYF